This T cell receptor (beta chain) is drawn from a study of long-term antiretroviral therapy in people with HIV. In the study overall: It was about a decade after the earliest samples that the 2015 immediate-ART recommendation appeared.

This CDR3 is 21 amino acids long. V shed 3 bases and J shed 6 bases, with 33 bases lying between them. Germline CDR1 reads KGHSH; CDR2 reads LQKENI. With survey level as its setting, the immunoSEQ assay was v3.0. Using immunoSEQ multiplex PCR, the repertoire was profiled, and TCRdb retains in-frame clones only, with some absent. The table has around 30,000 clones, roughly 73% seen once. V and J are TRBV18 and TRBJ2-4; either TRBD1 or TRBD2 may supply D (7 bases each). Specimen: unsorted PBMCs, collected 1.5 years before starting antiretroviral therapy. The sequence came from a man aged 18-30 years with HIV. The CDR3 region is CASSPRAPGGASGPILNIQYF. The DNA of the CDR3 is TGTGCCAGCTCACCCAGGGCCCCAGGGGGGGCTAGCGGACCCATCCTAAACATTCAGTACTTC.